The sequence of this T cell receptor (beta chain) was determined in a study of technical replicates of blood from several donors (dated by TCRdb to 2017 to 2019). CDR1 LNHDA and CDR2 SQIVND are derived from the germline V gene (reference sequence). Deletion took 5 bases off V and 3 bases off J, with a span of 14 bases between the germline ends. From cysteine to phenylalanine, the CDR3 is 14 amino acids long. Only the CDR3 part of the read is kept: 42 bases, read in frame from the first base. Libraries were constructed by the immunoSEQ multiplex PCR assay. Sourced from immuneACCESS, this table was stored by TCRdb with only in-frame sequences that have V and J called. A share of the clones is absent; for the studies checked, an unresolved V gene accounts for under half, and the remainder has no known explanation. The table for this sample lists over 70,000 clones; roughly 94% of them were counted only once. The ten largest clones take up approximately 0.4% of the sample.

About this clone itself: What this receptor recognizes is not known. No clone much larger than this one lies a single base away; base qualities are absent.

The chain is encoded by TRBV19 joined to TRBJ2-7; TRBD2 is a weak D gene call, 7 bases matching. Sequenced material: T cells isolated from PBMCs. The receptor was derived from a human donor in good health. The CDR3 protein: CASSQNREGYEQYF. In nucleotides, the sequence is TGTGCCAGTAGTCAGAACAGGGAGGGCTACGAGCAGTACTTC.